This T cell receptor beta chain was found in a study of STAT3 mutations in large granular lymphocyte leukemia (dated by TCRdb to the late 2010s). Background on the whole study: Roughly half of the T-LGLL patients who were sequenced longitudinally carried canonical activating STAT3 mutations. More than half of T-LGLL patients received one or more immunosuppressive therapy regimens, with hematologic response in 40% of those treated. Patients with T-cell large granular lymphocyte leukemia underwent serial deep sequencing of TCRbeta CDR3 and STAT3 to reconstruct clonal hierarchy and dynamics. Fewer than 20 representative T-LGLL cases were selected from an initial cohort of over 200 LGL patients for longitudinal TCRbeta and STAT3 sequencing. As controls within the study, a couple of patients with natural killer LGL leukemia were also sequenced longitudinally. On average, sequencing was done at about 4.2 time points per patient, with the number of samplings ranging from 2 to 8. Study-level results and caveats: In 6 of 18 patients, TCR clonotype switching occurred after therapy, and every newly emerging clone was STAT3 wild type. Persisting codominant clonotypes in some patients meant a small but highly pathogenic clone may have been missed. Because no samples were available when a clone first appeared, clonal expansion had to be inferred from samplings taken at other points. The linking of therapy response to changes in TCR clonal burden was complicated by variable intervals between samplings and differing treatment regimens. Every T-LGLL patient showed at least one immunodominant TCRbeta clonotype, and about half showed multiple immunodominant subclonotypes. Dominant TCR clone burden was found to exceed STAT3 mutant burden in several patients, suggesting that STAT3 mutation arose secondarily within a pre-expanded clone.

DNA was extracted from blood mononuclear cells, and the same DNA was used for both TCR and STAT3 sequencing. The CDR3, cysteine through phenylalanine, is 11 amino acids long. The DNA shown is the 33-base CDR3, in frame from base 1. The junction shows trimming of 1 base on V and 7 bases on J, plus 4 bases between the germline ends. The germline V gene sets CDR1 to MDHEN and CDR2 to SYDVKM. This clone showed up just once. Its target antigen remains unknown. Per-base qualities were not stored, and no clone one base away is much larger. An Illumina MiSeq was used to sequence the TCRbeta libraries, yielding an average of about 40,773 productive templates per sample. Using multiplex PCR amplification, the immunoSEQ assay generated the TCRbeta CDR3 libraries. The authors processed their data as follows. Following a previously defined approach, repertoire diversity was calculated, and values close to 0 point to extremely monoclonal samples. TCRdb limited this immuneACCESS table to in-frame rearrangements with V and J called. A share of clones is missing; checked studies link under half to unresolved V genes, and the rest is unexplained. V and J calls and clone size are given by that table; D and trimming were obtained from the DNA. The sample table contains approximately 11,000 clones; only one count was recorded for around 86% of them. The ten largest clones represent 86% of the sample.

The chain is made from TRBV28 and TRBJ1-1; the D segment cannot be called with confidence. This sequence originates from a man of 80 years or more with T-cell large granular lymphocyte leukemia. Some clones in this sample may be carry-over from other donors' samples. The age is the age at diagnosis. Material: peripheral blood mononuclear cells. At the DNA level, the sequence is TGTGCCAGCAGTTTATACGGTGAAGCTTTCTTT. It translates to CASSLYGEAFF.